This record looks at one T cell receptor beta chain sequence and its context. This receptor's antigen is unknown. No much larger clone is present one base from it, and per-base qualities are unavailable. The data were obtained in a study of T cell responses to AZD1222 COVID-19 vaccine (dated by TCRdb to about 2021). A note on the overall study: TCR sequencing covered fewer than 250 trial participants: 200 to 220 given two doses of AZD1222 and around 26 given two doses of MenACWY control vaccine. Trial participants were enrolled by age into 18-55, 56-69 and 70-plus year subgroups, with around 140, 26 and 57 TCR-sequenced participants respectively. The research as a whole found: After two AZD1222 doses, both the breadth and the depth of spike-specific TCRs were significantly higher than at day 0 and than in MenACWY recipients. Reportedly, close to half of the unique spike-specific TCRs recognized epitopes lying outside the regions that are mutated in the B.1.351 and B.1.1.7 variants. Most participants were white British and females outnumbered males, and the authors suggested that clonal diversity may have been underestimated. Conclusions about previously exposed vaccinees are limited, since just five or six AZD1222 recipients were seropositive for SARS-CoV-2 at baseline. The 56-69-year group was small, and its depth increase did not reach significance, likely because of low power. No day 14 peak-response samples were available, so repertoires were characterized only after the peak T cell response. Vaccine-associated CD4 TCRs spanned the whole spike protein, with dominant responses in regions 160-218 and 743-854.

CDR3 length: 13 amino acids, cysteine to phenylalanine. The read is trimmed to its CDR3 DNA, 39 bases read in frame from base 1. V was cut back by 3 bases and J by 4 bases, leaving a gap of 6 bases between them. The germline V gene encodes CDR1 SGHTA and CDR2 FQGTGA. Taken with the paper, the label for time point translates to: baseline before first vaccination. The sample's treatment or condition label is to be understood as: meningococcal conjugate vaccine given as trial control. The vaccinee samples were drawn from two UK trials, COV001 and COV002, one of which was a single-blind randomized controlled phase 2/3 trial testing AZD1222 (ChAdOx1 nCoV-19) in healthy adults. For TCRbeta chain sequencing, PBMC samples were collected from trial participants at day 0 and at day 28 after the second dose. The CDR3 regions of human TCRbeta chains were subjected to immunosequencing. The study's processing was this. Repertoire TCRs were checked for matches against a reference library of SARS-CoV-2-specific TCRs that had been generated using the MIRA antigen-specificity platform. Breadth was defined as the fraction of unique TCRs that were SARS-CoV-2-associated, and depth was defined as the fraction of total T cells that were SARS-CoV-2-associated. Using the MIRA data, every spike-specific TCR was mapped to the spike region that the TCR reacted to and assigned to either a CD4 or a CD8 class. Log10-transformed breadth and depth values were compared by one-way ANOVA with Sidak's multiple comparisons tests. In its TCRdb copy, this immuneACCESS table keeps in-frame sequences only and misses some clones. Where compared with another copy, unresolved V genes explain less than half of these, and the others have no known cause. That table furnishes V, J and clone size, whereas the DNA furnished D and trimming. This sample is represented by approximately 200,000 clones; more than 75% of them were singletons. The ten biggest clones cover 2.5% to 3% of the sample.

Recombination joined TRBV7-3 with TRBJ2-2, with no reliable assignment of the D segment. The TCR comes from an adult in good health. Material: peripheral blood, obtained on day 0 of MenACWY control vaccination. For the CDR3, the sequence is CASSLSITGELFF. The sequence in DNA is TGTGCCAGCAGCTTGAGCATCACCGGGGAGCTGTTTTTT.